This passage covers 29 T cell receptor beta chains from one sample sequenced in a study of blood T cell repertoires in COVID-19 (dated by TCRdb to 2020 to 2021). The library was built by means of the immunoSEQ multiplex PCR assay. Imported from immuneACCESS, the table was reduced by TCRdb to in-frame sequences with V and J called. These copies leave out some clones; in studies compared against another copy, an unresolved V gene accounts for under half, and the cause of the remainder is not known. This sample is represented by 55,000 to 80,000 clones; about four fifths of them were singletons. Of the sample, 5.3% falls within the top ten clones. Sequencing used peripheral blood. These receptor sequences come from a human donor in a cohort sampled during active COVID-19.

The gene calls are TRBV15 and TRBJ2-5, with no clear D. There are 14 residues in the CDR3. V was cut by 3 bases and J by 2 bases, with 10 bases left in between. Germline CDR1 reads LNHNV; CDR2 reads YYDKDF (reference sequence). In DNA form, the CDR3 reads TGTGCCACCAGCAGGACGCAGGTACAAGAGACCCAGTACTTC. Its protein product is CATSRTQVQETQYF.

The chain has TRBV19 and TRBJ2-2; 12 nucleotides align to TRBD2. This CDR3 region has 17 residues. With 5 bases clipped from V and 1 base from J, the junction kept 5 bases outside the gene matches. From germline, CDR1 is LNHDA and CDR2 SQIVND (reference sequence). The CDR3 loop is CASSPGLAGLNTGELFF. The CDR3 nucleotides read TGTGCCAGTAGTCCGGGACTAGCGGGCTTGAACACCGGGGAGCTGTTTTTT.

J is TRBJ1-2 and V is TRBV21-1. TRBV21-1 is marked as a pseudogene. The CDR3 runs to 15 residues. The CDR3 reads CASSTLGGDCCGYTF. The CDR3 DNA sequence: TGTGCCAGCAGCACCCTAGGGGGGGACTGTTGTGGCTACACCTTC.

This rearrangement joins TRBV18 to TRBJ1-4; the D is unclear. The germline CDR1 and CDR2 sequences are KGHSH and LQKENI. This CDR3 is 15 amino acids long. The V gene lost 1 base and the J gene lost 3 bases, with 9 bases spanning the gap. Here the CDR3 reads CASSPRREANEKLFF. The CDR3, as DNA: TGTGCCAGCTCACCACGGAGGGAAGCTAATGAAAAACTGTTTTTT.

The CDR3 sequence is CASSLGQGPVSGYEQYF. CDR3 sequence (DNA): TGCGCCAGCAGCTTGGGACAGGGGCCCGTATCGGGCTACGAGCAGTACTTC. The V and J genes are TRBV5-1 and TRBJ2-7; 8 bases line up with TRBD1. V shed 0 bases, J shed 3 bases, and the junction held 11 bases outside the gene matches. The germline V gene has CDR1 SGHRS and CDR2 YFSETQ. The CDR3 totals 17 residues.

V and J are TRBV6-5 and TRBJ1-2, with 10 positions matching TRBD1. V shed 11 bases, J shed 1 base, and the junction held 4 bases outside the gene matches. CDR3 length: 13 residues. Germline V gives CDR1 MNHEY, CDR2 SVGAGI. The CDR3 protein is CAAGTGVNYGYTF. CDR3 sequence (DNA): TGTGCCGCAGGGACAGGGGTTAACTATGGCTACACCTTC.

The V call is TRBV28, the J call TRBJ1-3, with D perhaps TRBD1 (5 bases). V was clipped by 7 bases and J by 3 bases, with 13 bases between them. This CDR3 has 14 residues. CDR1 is MDHEN, CDR2 SYDVKM, per germline. Here the CDR3 reads CASTREGLGNTIYF. The CDR3 nucleotides are TGTGCCAGCACTCGGGAGGGGCTTGGAAACACCATATATTTT.

The chain is built from TRBV23-1 and TRBJ1-5; 10 nucleotides align to TRBD1. TRBV23-1 is labeled an ORF, and its function is uncertain. The CDR3 extends over 19 amino acids. Germline trimming cut 7 bases from V and 2 bases from J; bases unmatched to any gene: 17. Written as DNA, the CDR3 is TGCGCCAGCATCGTCCCGGGACAGGGGCCGCGCGGGGGCAATCAGCCCCAGCATTTT. As protein: CASIVPGQGPRGGNQPQHF.

The chain uses TRBV6-2 or TRBV6-3 and TRBJ2-6; D may be TRBD1 (6 bases). Trimming pared 0 bases from V and 0 bases from J, leaving 12 bases between. The CDR3 runs to 18 residues. Germline CDR1 and CDR2: MNHEY and SVGEGT. The DNA of the CDR3 is TGTGCCAGCAGTTACTCCCCAGGGGTTTCCTCTGGGGCCAACGTCCTGACTTTC. Translating gives CASSYSPGVSSGANVLTF.

The V call is TRBV7-9, the J call TRBJ1-6, with 9 bases lining up with TRBD1. The CDR3 totals 15 residues. The germline CDR1 and CDR2 sequences are SEHNR and FQNEAQ (reference sequence). V was pared by 10 bases and J by 10 bases, with 14 bases of the junction left unmatched. CDR3 amino acids: CATVPPGQGGSPLHF. CDR3 DNA sequence: TGTGCCACCGTACCACCGGGACAGGGAGGATCACCCCTCCACTTT.

CDR3 region: CASSRALAGYNEQFF. CDR3 nucleotide sequence: TGTGCCAGTAGTAGGGCCCTAGCGGGGTACAATGAGCAGTTCTTC. The chain uses TRBV19 and TRBJ2-1, with TRBD2 identical over 9 bases. CDR1 and CDR2 from the germline V gene are LNHDA and SQIVND (reference sequence). The V gene end was trimmed by 4 bases and the J gene end by 4 bases; junction bases not matched to a gene: 5. The CDR3 covers 15 residues. Looking up the rest from reference TRBV19 and TRBJ2-1 gives the full variable domain: DGGITQSPKYLFRKEGQNVTLSCEQNLNHDAMYWYRQDPGQGLRLIYYSQIVNDFQKGDIAEGYSVSREKKESFPLTVTSAQKNPTAFYLCASSRALAGYNEQFFGPGTRLTVL.

This chain connects TRBV5-4 to TRBJ1-6, with D perhaps matching TRBD1 (5 bases). V was pared by 3 bases and J by 0 bases, with 16 bases between. The germline V gene encodes CDR1 SGHNT and CDR2 YYREEE (reference sequence). The CDR3 has 18 amino acids. The CDR3 loop reads CASSSGRDGGSYNSPLHF. CDR3 bases: TGTGCCAGCAGCTCGGGGAGGGATGGGGGCTCCTATAATTCACCCCTCCACTTT.

The chain links TRBV9 to TRBJ2-7; 8 positions agree with TRBD1. CDR3 length: 14 residues. The V segment lost 4 bases and the J segment 1 base; nucleotides outside the gene matches: 4. Per the germline V gene, CDR1 is SGDLS and CDR2 is YYNGEE. CDR3 region: CASSPWTGSYEQYF. The CDR3 DNA reads TGTGCCAGCAGCCCATGGACAGGGTCCTACGAGCAGTACTTC.

This chain joins TRBV5-4 and TRBJ2-1, with 8 nucleotides matching TRBD1. This CDR3 spans 15 amino acids. The trim removed 4 bases at V and 1 base at J, leaving 4 bases unmatched. Looked up from germline, CDR1 is SGHNT and CDR2 is YYREEE (reference sequence). The CDR3, as DNA: TGTGCCAGCAGCCGACAGGGGCGATCCTACAATGAGCAGTTCTTC. This gives the protein CASSRQGRSYNEQFF.

As for this clone: This CDR3 is also generated by other DNA sequences in the sample. The chain joins TRBV19 to TRBJ1-5, with D uncertain. The V gene's germline CDR1 is LNHDA and CDR2 SQIVND (reference sequence). The CDR3 runs to 15 residues. Trimming removed 0 bases at V and 3 bases at J, with 9 bases between. CDR3 DNA sequence: TGTGCCAGTAGTATAGATGGGCAGATCAATCAGCCCCAGCATTTT. As protein: CASSIDGQINQPQHF. The full variable domain, rest sourced from reference TRBV19 and TRBJ1-5, is DGGITQSPKYLFRKEGQNVTLSCEQNLNHDAMYWYRQDPGQGLRLIYYSQIVNDFQKGDIAEGYSVSREKKESFPLTVTSAQKNPTAFYLCASSIDGQINQPQHFGDGTRLSIL.

The chain combines TRBV2 with TRBJ2-1; 7 bases align to TRBD2. The CDR3 has 12 amino acids. Per the germline V gene, CDR1 is SNHLY and CDR2 is FYNNEI. The trim removed 8 bases at V and 4 bases at J, leaving 2 bases unmatched. This chain's CDR3 is CASGRGYNEQFF. The CDR3 coding sequence is TGTGCCAGCGGGCGGGGGTACAATGAGCAGTTCTTC. Combining the CDR3 with reference TRBV2 and TRBJ2-1 gives the whole variable domain EPEVTQTPSHQVTQMGQEVILRCVPISNHLYFYWYRQILGQKVEFLVSFYNNEISEKSEIFDDQFSVERPDGSNFTLKIRSTKLEDSAMYFCASGRGYNEQFFGPGTRLTVL.

Only one count was recorded for this clone. The CDR3 spells CASSLGQGSYEQYF. CDR3 sequence (DNA): TGTGCCAGCAGCTTGGGACAGGGGAGCTACGAGCAGTACTTC. The chain uses TRBV5-8 and TRBJ2-7; 8 positions match TRBD1. In germline, CDR1 is SGHTS, CDR2 YDEGEE. V lost 0 bases, J lost 3 bases, and 2 bases stayed unmatched. The CDR3 has 14 residues.

The chain uses TRBV9 and TRBJ2-3; unclear D gene. Germline V gene data show CDR1 as SGDLS and CDR2 as YYNGEE. The V end lost 3 bases, the J end lost 6 bases, and 17 bases lay between the germline ends. This CDR3 region has 15 residues. The CDR3 DNA sequence: TGTGCCAGCAGCGCAGACGGTAATTCCAGGGATACGCAGTATTTT. Protein product: CASSADGNSRDTQYF. The complete variable domain, with remaining parts taken from reference TRBV9 and TRBJ2-3, reads DSGVTQTPKHLITATGQRVTLRCSPRSGDLSVYWYQQSLDQGLQFLIQYYNGEERAKGNILERFSAQQFPDLHSELNLSSLELGDSALYFCASSADGNSRDTQYFGPGTRLTVL.

This clone was picked up a small number of times. V gene TRBV4-3 combines with J gene TRBJ2-2; TRBD2 aligns across 8 bases. The germline V gene has CDR1 LGHNA and CDR2 YSLEER. J gave up 0 bases and V 1 base, and 7 bases lay outside the gene matches. CDR3 size: 18 residues. CDR3 in amino acids: CASSQGLLRGANTGELFF. CDR3 nucleotide sequence: TGCGCCAGCAGCCAAGGCCTCCTGCGGGGGGCGAACACCGGGGAGCTGTTTTTT.

This clone was seen a few times. The rearrangement uses TRBV30 and TRBJ1-2, with D perhaps TRBD1 (6 bases). This CDR3 is 12 amino acids long. Per the germline V gene, CDR1 is GTSNPN and CDR2 is SVGIG (reference sequence). The V gene lost 3 bases and the J gene lost 11 bases, with 16 bases spanning the gap. The DNA of the CDR3 is TGTGCCTGGAGCCCACAGGGTGGTGGGTACACCTTC. This gives the protein CAWSPQGGGYTF.

The chain has TRBV7-2 and TRBJ2-4; 12 bases line up with TRBD1. Unmatched junction bases numbered 11, after V lost 5 bases and J lost 3 bases. The CDR3 has 18 amino acids. Germline V lookup: CDR1 SGHTA, CDR2 FQGNSA. CDR3 coding DNA: TGTGCCAGCAGCAAACCGGGACAGGGGGCCGGGGTCAAAAACATTCAGTACTTC. The encoded protein is CASSKPGQGAGVKNIQYF.

The chain carries TRBV9 and TRBJ2-1; 10 bases are a match to TRBD2. J lost 1 base, V lost 1 base, and 2 bases had no gene match. Germline V gene sequence: CDR1 SGDLS, CDR2 YYNGEE. This CDR3 contains 16 residues. The CDR3 sequence: CASSVLAGGSYNEQFF. The CDR3 coding sequence is TGTGCCAGCAGCGTATTAGCGGGGGGTTCCTACAATGAGCAGTTCTTC.

The chain carries TRBV6-5 and TRBJ1-2; D is possibly TRBD1 (6 bases). There are 15 residues in the CDR3. V was pared by 2 bases and J by 4 bases, with 14 bases between. The germline CDR1 and CDR2 sequences are MNHEY and SVGAGI. The DNA for the CDR3 is TGTGCCAGCAGTTACAAGGGCCAGGGGATCTATGGCTACACCTTC. It specifies CASSYKGQGIYGYTF.

This clone has a handful of counts. The genes are TRBV6-5 and TRBJ2-2, with 10 bases identical to TRBD1. J gave up 3 bases and V 6 bases, and 4 bases lay outside the gene matches. The germline V gene has CDR1 MNHEY and CDR2 SVGAGI. This CDR3 is built from 15 residues. The CDR3 reads CASRGDRGYTGELFF. The CDR3 coding sequence is TGTGCCAGCAGAGGGGACAGGGGTTACACCGGGGAGCTGTTTTTT.

The rearrangement uses TRBV7-6 and TRBJ2-7; possibly TRBD1 for D (5 bases). V was pared by 5 bases and J by 0 bases, with 14 bases between. The CDR3 covers 15 residues. Germline CDR1 is SGHVS and CDR2 is FNYEAQ. CDR3 sequence: CASSPSRVSSYEQYF. As DNA, the CDR3 is TGTGCCAGCAGCCCCAGCAGGGTCAGCTCCTACGAGCAGTACTTC. The full variable domain, with the rest looked up from reference TRBV7-6 and TRBJ2-7, is GAGVSQSPRYKVTKRGQDVALRCDPISGHVSLYWYRQALGQGPEFLTYFNYEAQQDKSGLPNDRFSAERPEGSISTLTIQRTEQRDSAMYRCASSPSRVSSYEQYFGPGTRLTVT.

This clone has just a few counts. This chain uses TRBV5-1 with TRBJ2-2, with D perhaps matching TRBD1 (5 bases). The CDR3 contains 14 residues. Germline CDR1 SGHRS, CDR2 YFSETQ. Trimming removed 0 bases from V and 7 bases from J, with 10 bases in between. The CDR3 nucleotides read TGCGCCAGCAGCTTGGGCCAGGGATTCGGGGAGCTGTTTTTT. Its translation: CASSLGQGFGELFF. Filled out from reference TRBV5-1 and TRBJ2-2, the complete variable domain reads KAGVTQTPRYLIKTRGQQVTLSCSPISGHRSVSWYQQTPGQGLQFLFEYFSETQRNKGNFPGRFSGRQFSNSRSEMNVSTLELGDSALYLCASSLGQGFGELFFGEGSRLTVL.

The rearrangement links TRBV5-1 to TRBJ2-5; D is perhaps TRBD1 (5 bases). Germline values: CDR1 SGHRS, CDR2 YFSETQ. The germline V and J ends were trimmed by 0 bases and 1 base, with 10 bases remaining between them. The CDR3 contains 15 residues. DNA for the CDR3: TGCGCCAGCAGCTTGGGGGCAGGGCTCCAAGAGACCCAGTACTTC. It encodes CASSLGAGLQETQYF.

The gene calls are TRBV24-1 and TRBJ2-3; 14 positions match TRBD2. The CDR3 is made up of 19 amino acids. Germline CDR1 and CDR2: KGHDR and SFDVKD. V dropped 4 bases and J dropped 2; count of bases not matched to a gene: 10. CDR3 DNA: TGTGCCACCAGTGAAGGACTAGCGGGGGGCCTTTTTTTCACAGATACGCAGTATTTT. As protein: CATSEGLAGGLFFTDTQYF.

The CDR3 region is CASSLAAGGEGYTF. DNA for the CDR3: TGTGCCAGCAGCTTAGCGGCAGGGGGTGAAGGCTACACCTTC. This chain connects TRBV7-6 to TRBJ1-2; 7 nucleotides agree with TRBD1. The CDR3 runs 14 residues. Germline V gene sequence: CDR1 SGHVS, CDR2 FNYEAQ. Losses at the gene ends were 0 bases for V and 8 bases for J; bases not matched to a gene: 6.